A single sample is the source of the 14 T cell receptor beta chains below, sequenced in a study of blood T cell repertoires in COVID-19. Clones were sequenced by immunoSEQ multiplex PCR, and TCRdb holds only the in-frame ones, with some missing. The table lists some 300,000 clones, about 90% of them singletons, with about 0.93% in the top ten. Sequenced input: PBMCs or T cells enriched from blood (not recorded which). The receptor source for this set is a woman aged 25 to 45 who had recovered from COVID-19.

This clone appeared a single time. The rearrangement uses TRBV19 and TRBJ1-2; 7 bases line up with TRBD1. Germline CDR1 reads LNHDA; CDR2 reads SQIVND (reference sequence). This CDR3 spans 16 amino acids. J gave up 6 bases and V 4 bases, and 14 bases lay outside the gene matches. The CDR3 nucleotides read TGTGCCAGTAGTACGACAGGGTCGGTGGGGATCCATGGCTACACCTTC. Translated, it gives CASSTTGSVGIHGYTF.

The chain has TRBV19 and TRBJ2-2, with TRBD2 matching 16 bases. V was pared by 4 bases and J by 7 bases, with 6 bases of the junction left unmatched. This CDR3 comprises 17 residues. Germline V lookup: CDR1 LNHDA, CDR2 SQIVND (reference sequence). The CDR3 DNA sequence: TGTGCCAGTAGTACGGGACTAGCGGGGGGGCAAGGCGGGGAGCTGTTTTTT. Its protein product is CASSTGLAGGQGGELFF.

This clone was seen more than once but under ten times. V is TRBV5-1 and J is TRBJ1-6; 11 bases map to TRBD1. V trimming: 4 bases; J trimming: 7 bases; junction bases outside the gene matches: 13. The CDR3 has 18 amino acids. CDR1 and CDR2 from the germline V gene are SGHRS and YFSETQ. The CDR3 spells CASSLRPGTGGANSPLHF. In DNA, the CDR3 is TGCGCCAGCAGCCTTCGTCCCGGGACAGGGGGTGCCAATTCACCCCTCCACTTT.

The rearrangement joins TRBV3-1 (or the pseudogene TRBV3-2) to TRBJ2-7; 10 nucleotides agree with TRBD1. Germline V gives CDR1 LGHDT, CDR2 YNNKEL (reference sequence). V dropped 4 bases and J dropped 3; count of bases not matched to a gene: 6. CDR3 size: 15 residues. The CDR3 region is CASSRGGQGLYEQYF. CDR3 sequence (DNA): TGTGCCAGCAGCCGGGGGGGACAGGGGCTCTACGAGCAGTACTTC.

CDR3 in amino acids: CASSRPPRDSSGNTIYF. The CDR3 DNA sequence: TGTGCCAGCAGCCGACCCCCGAGGGACAGCTCTGGAAACACCATATATTTT. The chain recombines TRBV11-2 with TRBJ1-3; 7 nucleotides align to TRBD1. Germline trimming cut 5 bases from V and 0 bases from J; bases unmatched to any gene: 10. Germline values: CDR1 SGHAT, CDR2 FQNNGV. This CDR3 spans 17 amino acids.

V is TRBV27 and J is TRBJ2-6, with D hard to call. Germline loops: CDR1 MNHEY, CDR2 SMNVEV (reference sequence). Trimming took off 8 bases at V and 1 base at J, with 12 bases between the two ends. CDR3 length: 15 residues. Here the CDR3 reads CASRKDISGANVLTF. In DNA, the CDR3 is TGTGCCAGCCGCAAAGACATTTCTGGGGCCAACGTCCTGACTTTC.

This clone has a single count. In DNA form, the CDR3 reads TGTGCCACCAGTGATTCGGAGGGCAGCTCCTACAATGAGCAGTTCTTC. Encoded protein: CATSDSEGSSYNEQFF. This chain links TRBV24-1 with TRBJ2-1; perhaps TRBD2 as D (6 bases). Trimming left V 2 bases short and J 0 bases short, with 10 bases between. Germline values: CDR1 KGHDR, CDR2 SFDVKD. There are 16 residues in the CDR3.

This clone was observed a few times. The chain joins TRBV5-1 to TRBJ1-4, with D perhaps TRBD1 (5 bases). Trimming removed 1 base at V and 10 bases at J, with 11 bases between. This CDR3 has 13 residues. Looked up from germline, CDR1 is SGHRS and CDR2 is YFSETQ. The CDR3 nucleotides are TGCGCCAGCAGCTTGAGCGGGGGTAGAAAACTGTTTTTT. This encodes CASSLSGGRKLFF.

The chain joins TRBV6-2 or TRBV6-3 to TRBJ1-5; 7 positions agree with TRBD1. V dropped 0 bases and J dropped 5; count of bases not matched to a gene: 7. Germline CDR1 and CDR2: MNHEY and SVGEGT. The CDR3 runs to 16 residues. The CDR3 loop is CASSYSLGGGHQPQHF. CDR3 DNA sequence: TGTGCCAGCAGTTACTCTTTAGGGGGCGGGCATCAGCCCCAGCATTTT.

The V gene is TRBV24-1, the J gene TRBJ2-5, with 9 bases that match TRBD1. Losses at the gene ends were 4 bases for V and 5 bases for J; bases not matched to a gene: 4. The CDR3 has 14 amino acids. Germline-derived CDR1 and CDR2 are KGHDR and SFDVKD. The CDR3 nucleotides read TGTGCCACCAGTGACACCGGGACAGGGGAGACCCAGTACTTC. Protein product: CATSDTGTGETQYF.

The rearrangement joins TRBV5-4 to TRBJ1-2, with D perhaps matching TRBD1 (6 bases). V lost 3 bases to trimming and J lost 4 bases, with 13 bases between them. This CDR3 is 14 amino acids long. The germline gives CDR1 SGHNT, CDR2 YYREEE (reference sequence). As DNA, the CDR3 is TGTGCCAGCAGCTCAACTCAGGGGTTCTATGGCTACACCTTC. The encoded protein is CASSSTQGFYGYTF.

The V call is TRBV27, the J call TRBJ2-3, with D maybe TRBD2 (5 bases). Germline V gene sequence: CDR1 MNHEY, CDR2 SMNVEV (reference sequence). CDR3 length: 15 amino acids. The V end lost 0 bases, the J end lost 9 bases, and 16 bases lay between the germline ends. The CDR3 loop reads CASSLSTLARFTQYF. Written as DNA, the CDR3 is TGTGCCAGCAGTTTATCCACCCTAGCCCGATTCACGCAGTATTTT.

The V call is TRBV18, the J call TRBJ1-2, with 10 bases identical to TRBD1. The CDR3 extends over 13 amino acids. The ends lost 6 bases at V and 9 bases at J; junction bases unmatched: 7. CDR1 and CDR2 (germline): KGHSH, LQKENI. The CDR3 sequence: CASSKGQGYSYTF. In nucleotides, the CDR3 is TGTGCCAGCTCCAAGGGACAGGGGTATAGCTACACCTTC.

The chain carries TRBV3-1 (or the pseudogene TRBV3-2) and TRBJ2-3; D remains unclear. V was cut by 0 bases and J by 3 bases, with 4 bases left in between. The CDR3 extends over 13 amino acids. Germline-derived CDR1 and CDR2 are LGHDT and YNNKEL (reference sequence). DNA of the CDR3: TGTGCCAGCAGCCAAGATCCAACAGATACGCAGTATTTT. As protein: CASSQDPTDTQYF.